This TCR beta chain was captured in a study of blood T cells in healthy people across ages. V was clipped by 0 bases and J by 9 bases, with 18 bases between them. The CDR3 is 16 amino acids. Looked up from germline, CDR1 is LGHDT and CDR2 is YNNKEL (reference sequence). The second PCR ran about 6 to 12 cycles with a sample-barcoded 5' primer and J-beta primers. TCRdb re-called the 5' RACE reads through MiXCR, storing one row per CDR3 protein. Of 550,000 to 800,000 distinct CDR3 sequences in the sample, under 25% were seen once. Study conclusions and caveats: Long-lived donors carried more naive CD4+ cells and greater diversity than aged donors.

With respect to this clonotype: Antigen: not known.

The chain uses TRBV3-1 and TRBJ2-1; tentatively, D is TRBD2 (6 bases). Sequencing used blood. The sequence was collected from a man in his 70s in good health. Written as DNA, the CDR3 is TGTGCCAGCAGCCAAGATCCGACGGGAGCAGCCAGTGAGCAGTTCTTC. It codes for CASSQDPTGAASEQFF.